The 18 T cell receptor beta chains presented below share a single source sample, sequenced in a study of beta chain features in type 1 diabetes. Isolated RNA was reverse transcribed in full, so expressed TCRB transcripts were sequenced. TCRdb keeps only in-frame clones here, not all; method: immunoSEQ multiplex PCR. The sample includes around 250,000 clones, roughly 30% of them seen just once. Sequencing used central memory CD4+ T cells from blood. The receptors come from a man in his thirties or forties in good health.

The sample holds a few counts of this clone. The genes are TRBV5-1 and TRBJ1-5; D unclear. V lost 1 base to trimming and J lost 7 bases, with 12 bases between them. The CDR3 contains 14 residues. From germline, CDR1 is SGHRS and CDR2 YFSETQ. CDR3 sequence reads: CASSLKSGEQPQHF. CDR3 bases: TGCGCCAGCAGCTTGAAATCCGGGGAGCAGCCCCAGCATTTT.

This clone was counted only a few times. The chain is built from TRBV27 and TRBJ2-3, with a tentative D call TRBD1 (5 bases). CDR3 length: 13 residues. The germline V gene has CDR1 MNHEY and CDR2 SMNVEV (reference sequence). V was trimmed by 7 bases and J by 5 bases, leaving 13 bases between them. CDR3 sequence: CASKGRVVDTQYF. The CDR3 region has the DNA TGTGCCAGCAAAGGCAGGGTCGTAGATACGCAGTATTTT.

This clone has just a few counts. The chain has TRBV5-1 and TRBJ1-1, with D hard to call. V lost 0 bases to trimming and J lost 4 bases, with 10 bases between them. The CDR3 is 14 amino acids. CDR1 SGHRS and CDR2 YFSETQ come from the germline V gene. CDR3 loop: CASSLEIRGTEAFF. The CDR3 DNA is TGCGCCAGCAGCTTGGAAATCCGTGGCACTGAAGCTTTCTTT.

The table lists this clone with a few counts. The rearrangement links TRBV19 to TRBJ2-3, with 10 bases that match TRBD2. This CDR3 comprises 19 residues. The J segment lost 5 bases and the V segment lost 5 bases, leaving 19 bases of the junction unmatched. Germline V gene sequence: CDR1 LNHDA, CDR2 SQIVND (reference sequence). The CDR3 region is CASSSGAFGSGGSGDTQYF. The CDR3 bases are TGTGCCAGTAGTTCTGGGGCTTTTGGTAGCGGGGGGTCTGGAGATACGCAGTATTTT.

The chain has TRBV7-9 and TRBJ2-5; the match to TRBD1 covers 10 bases. The J segment lost 4 bases and the V segment lost 4 bases, leaving 6 bases of the junction unmatched. CDR1 and CDR2 (germline): SEHNR, FQNEAQ (reference sequence). The CDR3 covers 15 residues. DNA of the CDR3: TGTGCCAGCAGCTCACCCCGGACAGGGGGAGAGACCCAGTACTTC. It translates to CASSSPRTGGETQYF.

V usage is TRBV6-5 and J usage is TRBJ2-7; D is uncertain. The CDR3 is 13 amino acids. The V end lost 4 bases, the J end lost 2 bases, and 9 bases lay between the germline ends. Germline V gene sequence: CDR1 MNHEY, CDR2 SVGAGI. The chain's CDR3 is CASSSRQTYEQYF. Written as DNA, the CDR3 is TGTGCCAGCAGTTCCCGGCAGACCTACGAGCAGTACTTC.

V gene TRBV7-9 combines with J gene TRBJ1-1; unclear D gene. CDR1 SEHNR and CDR2 FQNEAQ come from the germline V gene (reference sequence). This CDR3 contains 14 residues. V lost 5 bases and J lost 5, with 15 bases in between. The DNA of the CDR3 is TGTGCCAGCAGCCTGGGAGAGGGCAAAACTGAAGCTTTCTTT. Translated: CASSLGEGKTEAFF.

The chain is built from TRBV11-3 and TRBJ2-7; unclear D gene. Deletions cut 1 base from V and 4 bases from J, with 11 bases between. This CDR3 has 14 amino acids. Per germline, CDR1 SGHNT and CDR2 YENEEA. CDR3 loop: CASSLGPPIYEQYF. In DNA, the CDR3 is TGTGCCAGCAGCTTAGGGCCTCCAATTTACGAGCAGTACTTC. Together with reference TRBV11-3 and TRBJ2-7, the CDR3 gives the full variable domain: EAGVVQSPRYKIIEKKQPVAFWCNPISGHNTLYWYLQNLGQGPELLIRYENEEAVDDSQLPKDRFSAERLKGVDSTLKIQPAELGDSAVYLCASSLGPPIYEQYFGPGTRLTVT.

Only one count was recorded for this clone. In DNA form, the CDR3 reads TGTGCCAGCAGTGAATTACGAGGGAACTATGGCTACACCTTC. This gives the protein CASSELRGNYGYTF. The V and J genes are TRBV2 and TRBJ1-2; D is unclear. This CDR3 is 14 amino acids long. Germline CDR1 and CDR2: SNHLY and FYNNEI. V was shortened by 2 bases and J by 2 bases, with 9 bases between the two germline ends.

The chain uses TRBV28 and TRBJ2-3; possibly TRBD1 or TRBD2 for D (5 bases each). CDR3 length equals 14 residues. CDR1 is MDHEN, CDR2 SYDVKM, per germline. V was trimmed by 7 bases and J by 4 bases, leaving 15 bases between them. The CDR3 reads CASTGRSGADTQYF. The CDR3 DNA sequence: TGTGCCAGCACGGGACGGTCAGGTGCAGATACGCAGTATTTT.

The rearrangement uses TRBV7-2 and TRBJ2-7, with no clear D. Looked up from germline, CDR1 is SGHTA and CDR2 is FQGNSA. With 5 bases removed from V and 2 bases from J, the gap between germline ends came to 13 bases. The CDR3 is 14 residues long. This chain's CDR3 is CASSLGLGAYEQYF. In DNA, the CDR3 is TGTGCCAGCAGCCTCGGCCTTGGGGCCTACGAGCAGTACTTC.

For the CDR3, the DNA is TGTGCCAGCAGCTTAGCCGGAACCGGAGGACAGCCCCAGCATTTT. This translates into CASSLAGTGGQPQHF. V is TRBV7-2 and J is TRBJ1-5; D gene unclear. Trimming removed 0 bases from V and 7 bases from J, with 13 bases in between. CDR1 is SGHTA and CDR2 is FQGNSA in the germline V gene. There are 15 residues in the CDR3.

With regard to this clone: A far larger clone is one nucleotide away, so this likely arose from a read error. The chain is built from TRBV29-1 and TRBJ2-7, with D hard to call. The CDR3 is made up of 11 amino acids. CDR1 SQVTM and CDR2 ANQGSEA come from the germline V gene. Trimming took 7 bases from V and 4 from J, leaving 11 bases between them. The CDR3 DNA sequence: TGCAGCGGTTCAGTGGAGTACGAGCAGTACTTC. Translating gives CSGSVEYEQYF.

V is TRBV5-4 and J is TRBJ2-1; D unclear. The germline V gene has CDR1 SGHNT and CDR2 YYREEE (reference sequence). CDR3 length: 11 amino acids. V lost 4 bases to trimming and J lost 6 bases, with 5 bases between them. The CDR3 region has the DNA TGTGCCAGCAGCGTCGGCAATGAGCAGTTCTTC. Its protein is CASSVGNEQFF.

This rearrangement joins TRBV6-1 to TRBJ1-5; D is undetermined. The length of the CDR3 is 13 residues. V shed 4 bases and J shed 5 bases, with 9 bases lying between them. Per the germline V gene, CDR1 is MNHNS and CDR2 is SASEGT. DNA of the CDR3: TGTGCCAGCAGTGCCTCTTGGGATCAGCCCCAGCATTTT. Its protein product is CASSASWDQPQHF.

This clone turned up a few times. This chain's CDR3 is CAWSATGEGKNIQYF. CDR3 sequence (DNA): TGTGCCTGGAGTGCCACAGGGGAAGGCAAAAACATTCAGTACTTC. The rearrangement links TRBV30 to TRBJ2-4; 7 positions match TRBD1. The germline V gene has CDR1 GTSNPN and CDR2 SVGIG (reference sequence). With 1 base clipped from V and 3 bases from J, the junction kept 6 bases outside the gene matches. There are 15 residues in the CDR3.

This clone was recorded a few times. The chain has TRBV2 and TRBJ1-4; D might be TRBD1 (6 bases). The V gene lost 7 bases and the J gene lost 6 bases, with 18 bases spanning the gap. From germline, CDR1 is SNHLY and CDR2 FYNNEI. The length of the CDR3 is 15 residues. The CDR3: CASMPGGRRDEKLFF. DNA of the CDR3: TGTGCCAGCATGCCGGGGGGCAGACGGGATGAAAAACTGTTTTTT.

The rearrangement links TRBV7-9 to TRBJ2-2; TRBD2 is a possible D gene (6 bases). V lost 6 bases to trimming and J lost 5 bases, with 16 bases between them. The CDR3 has 15 residues. Germline CDR1 is SEHNR and CDR2 is FQNEAQ (reference sequence). CDR3 nucleotide sequence: TGTGCCAGCAGTCGTACGGGAGAGGGGACCGGGGAGCTGTTTTTT. This gives the protein CASSRTGEGTGELFF.